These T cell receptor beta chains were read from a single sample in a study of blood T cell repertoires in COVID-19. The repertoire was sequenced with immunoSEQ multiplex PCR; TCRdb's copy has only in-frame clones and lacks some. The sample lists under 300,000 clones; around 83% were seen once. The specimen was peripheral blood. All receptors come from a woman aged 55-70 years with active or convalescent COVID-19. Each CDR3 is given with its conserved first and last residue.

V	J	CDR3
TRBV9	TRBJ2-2	CASSVLVTGELFF
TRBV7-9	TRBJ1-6	CASSSNSPLHF
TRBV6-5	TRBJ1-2	CATSFSDGVRGGYTF
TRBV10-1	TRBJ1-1	CASSPQGTGGTEAFF
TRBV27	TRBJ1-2	CASSTGTTTNYGYTF
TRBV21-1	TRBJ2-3	CASSQEGGGATDTQYF
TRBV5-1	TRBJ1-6	CASSKGTGWGPLHF
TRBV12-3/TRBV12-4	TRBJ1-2	CASRWGVNYGYTF
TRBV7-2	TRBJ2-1	CASSLVESIYNEQFF
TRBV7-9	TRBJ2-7	CASSFPGLTEQYF
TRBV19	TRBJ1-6	CASSRTSPAGSPLHF
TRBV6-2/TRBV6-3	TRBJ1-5	CASSYDRAKGGNQPQHF
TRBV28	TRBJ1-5	CASSLNRGPQHF
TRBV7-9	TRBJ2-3	CASSSGNTQYF
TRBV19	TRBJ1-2	CASSIVDREGYTF
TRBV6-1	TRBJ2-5	CASSEEVRGIGETQYF
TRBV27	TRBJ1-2	CASRPGQRYGYTF
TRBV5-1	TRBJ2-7	CASSFLIPGQGSSYEQYF
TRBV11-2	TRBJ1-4	CASSLTGGGTTNEKLFF
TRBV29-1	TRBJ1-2	CSVIGQGADGYTF
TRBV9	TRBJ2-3	CASSVELGRGWGTDTQYF
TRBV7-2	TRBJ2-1	CASSLAYRDRQFF
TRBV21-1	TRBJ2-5	CASGQVYQETQYF
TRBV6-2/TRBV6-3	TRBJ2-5	CASSYSYSGEKETQYF
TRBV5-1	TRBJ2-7	CASSFPFSYEQYF
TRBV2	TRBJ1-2	CASTPLWTHNYGYTF
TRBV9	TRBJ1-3	CASSAGMHLFSGNTIYF
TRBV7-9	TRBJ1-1	CASATGSNTEAFF
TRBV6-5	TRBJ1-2	CASRVSPGQGGYTF
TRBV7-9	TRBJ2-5	CASSLRPGQGPETQYF
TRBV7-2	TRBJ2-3	CASSPLGRDNTDTQYF
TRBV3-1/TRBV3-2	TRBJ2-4	CASSQDGGTKNIQYF
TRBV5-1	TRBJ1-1	CASSVTLQGIGTEAFF
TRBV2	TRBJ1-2	CATFLGGGGYGYTF
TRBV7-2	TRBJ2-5	CASSPDSGGQETQYF
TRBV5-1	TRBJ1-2	CASSVGTGEGYGYTF
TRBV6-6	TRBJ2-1	CASREIQGAGGEFF
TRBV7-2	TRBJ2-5	CASSLNSGGNQETQYF
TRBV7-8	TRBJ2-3	CASSSSGGAADTQYF
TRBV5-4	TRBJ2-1	CASSYSGTGRPHEQFF
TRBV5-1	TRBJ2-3	CASNQAGTLTDTQYF
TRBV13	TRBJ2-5	CASSLVAGAGQGETQYF
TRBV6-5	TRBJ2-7	CAITGGSYEQYF
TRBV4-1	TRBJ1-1	CASSQSRGNTEAFF
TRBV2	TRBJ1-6	CASSGTGIGSPLHF
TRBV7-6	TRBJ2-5	CASSSDRVETQYF
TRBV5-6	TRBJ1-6	CASSLTGGNSPLHF
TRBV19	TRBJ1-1	CASSIGTVNTEAFF
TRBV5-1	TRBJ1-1	CASSFEGVMNTEAFF
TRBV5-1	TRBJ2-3	CASSIGQGNTDTQYF
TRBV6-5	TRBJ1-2	CASTKDSNYGYTF
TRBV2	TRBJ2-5	CASSAGRKETQYF
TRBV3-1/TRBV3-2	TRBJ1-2	CASSQDGGKDGYTF
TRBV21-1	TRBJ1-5	CASSKEDGLGQRNQPQHF
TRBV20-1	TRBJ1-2	CSASESGGALRGYTF
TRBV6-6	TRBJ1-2	CASSYRGQGLDGYTF
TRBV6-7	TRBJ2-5	CATKVAGDLQETQYF
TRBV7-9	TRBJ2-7	CASSLAASYEQYF
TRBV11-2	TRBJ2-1	CASSLVTPQFF
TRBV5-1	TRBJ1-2	CASGPKPSNYGYTF